The clone carrying this T cell receptor (beta chain) was seen only a few times. The data derive from a study of CD8 T cells in ankylosing spondylitis. Germline loops: CDR1 DFQATT, CDR2 SNEGSKA (reference sequence). J gave up 4 bases and V 1 base, and 8 bases lay outside the gene matches. The CDR3 length is 15 residues. TCRdb re-called the 5' RACE reads with MiXCR, one entry per CDR3 protein. The table has about 240,000 distinct CDR3 sequences, around 9.1% seen once; the top ten hold about 6.8%. The sample taken for sequencing was blood, either unsorted or a sorted T cell fraction (not recorded which). The rearrangement joins TRBV20-1 to TRBJ2-5, with 8 nucleotides matching TRBD2. The TCR was taken from a male donor with ankylosing spondylitis or in good health (not recorded which). The CDR3 here is CSARAGRGGRETQYF. The CDR3 coding sequence is TGCAGTGCTAGAGCCGGACGGGGGGGCCGAGAGACCCAGTACTTC.